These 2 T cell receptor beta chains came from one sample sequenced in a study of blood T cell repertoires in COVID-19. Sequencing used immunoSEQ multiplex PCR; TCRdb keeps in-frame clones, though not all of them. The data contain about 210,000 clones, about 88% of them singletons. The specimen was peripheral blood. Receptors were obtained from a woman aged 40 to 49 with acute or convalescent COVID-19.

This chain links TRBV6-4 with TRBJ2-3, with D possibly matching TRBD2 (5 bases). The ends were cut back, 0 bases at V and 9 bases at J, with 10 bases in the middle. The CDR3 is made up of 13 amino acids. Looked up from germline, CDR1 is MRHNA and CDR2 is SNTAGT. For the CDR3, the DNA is TGTGCCAGCAGTGACTCGTCGGCTAGCACGCAGTATTTT. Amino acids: CASSDSSASTQYF.

This CDR3 reads CASSPGPGFYEQYV. CDR3 nucleotides: TGTGCCAGCTCACCAGGTCCAGGCTTCTACGAGCAGTACGTC. The gene calls are TRBV18 and TRBJ2-7; D is unresolved. Between the trimmed V and J ends, which lost 2 bases and 3 bases, there was a span of 11 bases. Germline V gene data show CDR1 as KGHSH and CDR2 as LQKENI. The CDR3 is 14 residues long.